This T cell receptor (beta chain) stems from a study of cytomegalovirus exposure and HLA in healthy donors. The study, taken as a whole, reports: Later work associated 16,951 TCR beta sequences with HLA alleles at 0.05 false discovery rate. A later analysis by the authors found several of the most significant clusters apparently linked to common viral pathogens. It was reported that the classifier diagnosed cytomegalovirus status with high specificity and sensitivity in both the original and validation cohorts.

The CDR3 totals 11 residues. V was trimmed by 9 bases and J by 9 bases, leaving 12 bases between them. Germline CDR1 reads LNHDA; CDR2 reads SQIVND (reference sequence). 60 Vbeta and 13 Jbeta primers were used in PCR. Libraries were prepared by immunoSEQ multiplex PCR; TCRdb keeps only in-frame clonotypes and omits some of them. Here the sample spans approximately 110,000 clones, 9.5% to 15% being singletons. A few counts support this clone. Its antigen is as yet unknown. The specimen was PBMCs. V is TRBV19 and J is TRBJ2-1, with D possibly being TRBD2 (6 bases). This TCR was sampled from a man in his forties or fifties in good health and CMV-seropositive. CDR3 in amino acids: CASGGIGEQFF. CDR3 sequence (DNA): TGTGCCAGCGGAGGGATAGGTGAGCAGTTCTTC.